The clone carrying this TCR beta chain showed up many times. These data come from a study of early T cells in non-severe SARS-CoV-2 infection. TCRdb used MiXCR to reprocess the 5' RACE reads, holding one entry per CDR3 protein. The sample lists about 22,000 distinct CDR3 sequences, approximately 4.6% occurring once. Trimming pared 4 bases from V and 7 bases from J, leaving 17 bases between. Germline values: CDR1 SEHNR, CDR2 FQNEAQ (reference sequence). The CDR3 sequence is 15 residues long. The clonotype comes from an adult who was a healthcare worker with PCR-confirmed SARS-CoV-2 infection or an uninfected control (not recorded which). Material for sequencing was whole blood. The chain has TRBV7-9 and TRBJ2-4; D possibly corresponds to TRBD1 (6 bases). This CDR3 is CASSSRTDSANIQYF. The CDR3 DNA is TGTGCCAGCAGCTCAAGGACGGACAGCGCCAACATTCAGTACTTC. Combining the CDR3 with reference TRBV7-9 and TRBJ2-4 gives the whole variable domain DTGVSQNPRHKITKRGQNVTFRCDPISEHNRLYWYRQTLGQGPEFLTYFQNEAQLEKSRLLSDRFSAERPKGSFSTLEIQRTEQGDSAMYLCASSSRTDSANIQYFGAGTRLSVL.